This T cell receptor beta chain originates from a study of blood T cell repertoires in COVID-19. Study-level information: Spain, Italy and the United States supplied samples that represented acute and convalescent COVID-19. Sources were T cells, B-cell-depleted T cells, or PBMCs; the material itself was cDNA or gDNA.

CDR1 is SGHRS, CDR2 YFSETQ, per germline. The CDR3 consists of 15 residues. The V gene end was trimmed by 0 bases and the J gene end by 2 bases; junction bases not matched to a gene: 4. Original handling: Amplified reference gene primers provided the basis for estimating nucleated cell counts. Profiling relied on immunoSEQ multiplex PCR, and the TCRdb table lists in-frame clones only, not all of them. The V and J calls and the clone size are those of that table, but D and trimming were determined from the DNA. The table lists 95,000 to 150,000 clones, 60% to 80% of them singletons. Sequenced material: peripheral blood. This TCR was recovered from a man in his 60s with acute or convalescent COVID-19. The rearrangement uses TRBV5-1 and TRBJ2-5; 7 nucleotides match TRBD2. CDR3 sequence (DNA): TGCGCCAGCAGCTTGGAAGCGGGATCACAAGAGACCCAGTACTTC. Its protein product is CASSLEAGSQETQYF.